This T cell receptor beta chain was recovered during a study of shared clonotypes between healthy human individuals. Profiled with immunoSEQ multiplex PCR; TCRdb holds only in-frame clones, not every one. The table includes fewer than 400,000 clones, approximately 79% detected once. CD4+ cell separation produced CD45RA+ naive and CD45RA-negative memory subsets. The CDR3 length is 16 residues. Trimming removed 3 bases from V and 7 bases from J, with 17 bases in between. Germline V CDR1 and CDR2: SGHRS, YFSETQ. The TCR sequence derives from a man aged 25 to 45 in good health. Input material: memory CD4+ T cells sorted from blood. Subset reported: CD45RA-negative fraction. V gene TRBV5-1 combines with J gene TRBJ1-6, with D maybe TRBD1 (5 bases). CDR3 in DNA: TGCGCCAGCAGCTCTCGGCCCCCGGGGCTAAATTCACCCCTCCACTTT. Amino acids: CASSSRPPGLNSPLHF.